These 5 T cell receptor beta chains were sequenced from one sample in a study of CD8+CD57+ T cells in acquired aplastic anemia. Previously, flow cytometry had revealed CD8+CD57+ cell expansion in the patients chosen for sequencing. Profiling that covered TCR beta VDJ and CDR3 relied on genomic DNA as its template. Using its own MiXCR run on the reads, TCRdb lists one record per CDR3 protein. The table records 150,000 or so distinct CDR3 sequences, 40% to 65% of them present only once. The sequenced sample consisted of sorted CD4+, CD8+, or CD8+CD57+ T cells (not recorded which) from PBMCs. These TCRs come from a human donor with aplastic anemia.

This clonotype was detected ten times or more. The rearrangement links TRBV7-9 to TRBJ2-1; 11 bases are a match to TRBD1. Germline V gives CDR1 SEHNR, CDR2 FQNEAQ (reference sequence). J was trimmed by 2 bases and V by 4 bases; bases with no gene match: 4. This CDR3 spans 16 amino acids. CDR3 sequence: CASSSPGQGAYNEQFF. As DNA, the CDR3 is TGTGCCAGCAGCTCTCCGGGACAGGGGGCCTACAATGAGCAGTTCTTC.

This clonotype was counted at least ten times. The chain has TRBV6-5 and TRBJ1-2; 8 nucleotides align to TRBD1. With 2 bases clipped from V and 4 bases from J, the junction kept 6 bases outside the gene matches. The V gene's germline CDR1 is MNHEY and CDR2 SVGAGI. The CDR3 sequence is 15 residues long. The CDR3 DNA is TGTGCCAGCAGTTACGGACAGGGTGGCAGCTATGGCTACACCTTC. It translates to CASSYGQGGSYGYTF.

This clonotype was counted many times. The chain carries TRBV7-7 and TRBJ2-2; possibly TRBD1 or TRBD2 for D (5 bases each). Germline CDR1 and CDR2: SSHAT and FNYEAQ (reference sequence). V lost 1 base and J 4 bases, leaving 10 bases between the germline ends. This CDR3 region has 15 residues. CDR3 in amino acids: CASSLGTGPTGELFF. The CDR3 DNA is TGTGCCAGCAGCTTAGGCACGGGGCCCACCGGGGAGCTGTTTTTT.

A note on this clonotype: The CDR3 does not end in the conserved phenylalanine or tryptophan, so this is likely a read error. The rearrangement links TRBV10-3 to TRBJ1-6, with D perhaps TRBD1 (6 bases). Between the trimmed V and J ends, which lost 5 bases and 9 bases, there was a span of 23 bases. CDR3 length: 17 amino acids. Germline V gives CDR1 ENHRY, CDR2 SYGVKD. In DNA, the CDR3 is TGTGCCATCAGTCCGGGGACACCTAATTCGGATCGTTCACCCCTCCACCTT. Translating gives CAISPGTPNSDRSPLHL.

This clonotype was detected ten times or more. DNA for the CDR3: TGTGCCAGCAGTTACGGGCGGAGACCTCACAATGAGCAGTTCTTC. Translation gives CASSYGRRPHNEQFF. The V call is TRBV6-2 or TRBV6-3, the J call TRBJ2-1, with D uncertain. This CDR3 has 15 amino acids. CDR1 and CDR2 (germline): MNHEY, SVGEGT. V was shortened by 2 bases and J by 5 bases, with 13 bases between the two germline ends.